Below are 5 T cell receptor beta chains sequenced from a single sample in a study of cytomegalovirus exposure and HLA in healthy donors. 13 Jbeta primers and 60 Vbeta primers were used for the PCR. Data came from immunoSEQ multiplex PCR; TCRdb stores just in-frame clones and leaves some out. The sample comprises roughly 180,000 clones, about four fifths of which are singletons, and roughly 6% rests with the top ten. Input material: PBMCs. Receptor source: a woman aged 25 to 39 in good health and CMV-seropositive.

The chain couples TRBV6-1 to TRBJ2-3; TRBD2 agrees at 7 bases. CDR1 MNHNS and CDR2 SASEGT come from the germline V gene. The CDR3 spans 16 residues. With 4 bases clipped from V and 0 bases from J, the junction kept 7 bases outside the gene matches. CDR3 loop: CASSGRTRSSTDTQYF. The CDR3 DNA is TGTGCCAGCAGTGGCCGGACTAGGAGCAGCACAGATACGCAGTATTTT.

This chain connects TRBV28 to TRBJ1-2; the D is unclear. Germline CDR1 is MDHEN and CDR2 is SYDVKM. V dropped 1 base and J dropped 4 bases, with 13 bases sitting between them. The CDR3 is 15 amino acids. CDR3 DNA sequence: TGTGCCAGCAGTTTATACGGGGAAGCGATCTATGGCTACACCTTC. Protein product: CASSLYGEAIYGYTF.

This CDR3 is CASSQSRGEINQPQHF. In nucleotides, the CDR3 is TGCGCCAGCAGTCAATCGCGGGGGGAGATCAATCAGCCCCAGCATTTT. The V and J genes are TRBV23-1 and TRBJ1-5, with D tentatively TRBD1 (5 bases). TRBV23-1 is an open reading frame, and its role is uncertain. V dropped 0 bases and J dropped 3 bases, with 12 bases sitting between them. This CDR3 is built from 16 residues.

V usage is TRBV28 and J usage is TRBJ2-7, with 11 bases matching TRBD2. Losses at the gene ends were 3 bases for V and 2 bases for J; bases not matched to a gene: 6. The CDR3 length is 16 residues. CDR1 and CDR2 (germline): MDHEN, SYDVKM. The CDR3 loop is CASSFRGTSGTYEQYF. DNA of the CDR3: TGTGCCAGCAGTTTTCGTGGGACTAGCGGTACCTACGAGCAGTACTTC.

The chain carries TRBV7-2 and TRBJ2-3; TRBD2 aligns across 8 bases. The V gene's germline CDR1 is SGHTA and CDR2 FQGNSA. This CDR3 comprises 14 residues. The J segment lost 9 bases and the V segment lost 2 bases, leaving 7 bases of the junction unmatched. The CDR3 reads CASSLPGGPLTQYF. DNA for the CDR3: TGTGCCAGCAGCTTACCGGGGGGGCCCTTGACGCAGTATTTT.